Listed below are T cell receptor beta chains from one sample, sequenced in a study of human T cells and chemical hapten exposure. MiXCR, applied by TCRdb to the RACE reads, yields one record per CDR3 protein. The repertoire holds 45,000 to 60,000 distinct CDR3 sequences, with around 9.3% as singletons. The sequences come from whole blood, collected in connection with sensitization to the hapten diphenylcyclopropenone (DPC). Every receptor here comes from a woman between 35 and 50 years old with alopecia areata. Some clones in this sample may be carry-over from other donors' samples. Both conserved end residues are part of each CDR3. Each record gives: clone size, D gene, V gene, J gene, CDR3 DNA, CDR3 protein. D genes are given only for firm matches. Expanded clones get a size class; other rows say once, few or many, or leave the size out.

size: few
D: -
V: TRBV27
J: TRBJ2-3
DNA: TGTGCCAGCAGTTTGCGGGCGGGACCCACAGATACGCAGTATTTT
CDR3: CASSLRAGPTDTQYF

size: -
D: TRBD2
V: TRBV6-2/TRBV6-3
J: TRBJ2-1
DNA: TGTGCCAGCAGTTACCCCAGCGGGGGGGCCCGCAATGAGCAGTTCTTC
CDR3: CASSYPSGGARNEQFF

size: -
D: -
V: TRBV13
J: TRBJ1-2
DNA: TGTGCCAGCACCGGCGGGAAGGGAATTAAAGCTAACTATGGCTACACCTTC
CDR3: CASTGGKGIKANYGYTF

size: many
D: TRBD2
V: TRBV3-1
J: TRBJ2-4
DNA: TGTGCCAGCAGCCAAGGGCGGGGGGGCGGAAACATTCAGTACTTC
CDR3: CASSQGRGGGNIQYF

size: many
D: TRBD1
V: TRBV7-3
J: TRBJ2-6
DNA: TGTGCCAGCAGCTCCGGGACAGGGTCTGGGGCCAACGTCCTGACTTTC
CDR3: CASSSGTGSGANVLTF

size: few
D: -
V: TRBV5-1
J: TRBJ1-1
DNA: TGCGCCAGCAGCCAAAATCCGGGCAGTATGAACACTGAAGCTTTCTTT
CDR3: CASSQNPGSMNTEAFF

size: many
D: -
V: TRBV28
J: TRBJ2-5
DNA: TGTGCCAGCACCCCGGCGGGGCAGGAGACCCAGTACTTC
CDR3: CASTPAGQETQYF

size: few
D: -
V: TRBV7-9
J: TRBJ2-1
DNA: TGTGCCAGCAGTTTACAGACCACCTACAATGAGCAGTTCTTC
CDR3: CASSLQTTYNEQFF

size: many
D: -
V: TRBV7-3
J: TRBJ1-2
DNA: TGTGCCAGCAGCCCATACCCGAACTATGGCTACACCTTC
CDR3: CASSPYPNYGYTF

size: many
D: -
V: TRBV19
J: TRBJ1-2
DNA: TGTGCCAGTAGCCCTCGGGGGCAGGGGATCGGCTCTAACTATGGCTACACCTTC
CDR3: CASSPRGQGIGSNYGYTF

size: -
D: -
V: TRBV4-1
J: TRBJ1-2
DNA: TGCGCCAGCAGCCAAGCGACTGTCAGGGCTCTCTATGGCTACACCTTC
CDR3: CASSQATVRALYGYTF

size: many
D: -
V: TRBV7-9
J: TRBJ1-2
DNA: TGTGCCAGCAGCTTCAATAGGCGTGGCCAGGGCTATGGCTACACCTTC
CDR3: CASSFNRRGQGYGYTF

size: many
D: -
V: TRBV10-2
J: TRBJ2-2
DNA: TGCGCCAGCAGCTGGGGGCCGAACACCGGGGAGCTGTTTTTT
CDR3: CASSWGPNTGELFF

size: -
D: -
V: TRBV7-2
J: TRBJ2-6
DNA: TGTGCCAGCAGCTTAGGCCTCTCTGGGGCCAACGTCCTGACTTTC
CDR3: CASSLGLSGANVLTF

size: -
D: TRBD1
V: TRBV13
J: TRBJ2-7
DNA: TGTGCCAGCAGCGACAGGGGGCAGGGGGTCCACGAGCAGTACTTC
CDR3: CASSDRGQGVHEQYF

size: many
D: -
V: TRBV29-1
J: TRBJ1-1
DNA: TGCAGCGTTGACGATATGGGTCCTGAAGCTTTCTTT
CDR3: CSVDDMGPEAFF

size: many
D: -
V: TRBV5-4
J: TRBJ2-5
DNA: TGTGCCAGCAGCTCGCGGGACTTTAAAGAGACCCAGTACTTC
CDR3: CASSSRDFKETQYF

size: -
D: -
V: TRBV28
J: TRBJ1-5
DNA: TGTGCCAGTAAGAGCCCCGGGACGGAAAAGCCCCAGCATTTT
CDR3: CASKSPGTEKPQHF

size: many
D: TRBD1
V: TRBV3-1
J: TRBJ1-1
DNA: TGTGCCAGCAGCCCACAGACAGGGGGCTTGAACACTGAAGCTTTCTTT
CDR3: CASSPQTGGLNTEAFF

size: -
D: -
V: TRBV4-1
J: TRBJ2-3
DNA: TGCGCCAGCAGCCAAAGTCGCGAGGGAACCCCTAGCACAGATACGCAGTATTTT
CDR3: CASSQSREGTPSTDTQYF

size: many
D: TRBD1
V: TRBV2
J: TRBJ2-2
DNA: TGTGCCAGTCGACAGGGTGAGGGCACCGGGGAGCTGTTTTTT
CDR3: CASRQGEGTGELFF

size: -
D: -
V: TRBV4-1
J: TRBJ1-2
DNA: TGCGCCAGCAGCCAACAGGGTCGCTTGAGAGGCTACACCTTC
CDR3: CASSQQGRLRGYTF

size: -
D: -
V: TRBV3-1
J: TRBJ2-5
DNA: TGTGCCAGCAGCCAAGCCGAGACCCAGTACTTC
CDR3: CASSQAETQYF

size: -
D: -
V: TRBV2
J: TRBJ2-7
DNA: TGTGCCAGCAGTGAATTGGGACAAACGTCGGACGAGCAGTACTTC
CDR3: CASSELGQTSDEQYF

size: many
D: TRBD2
V: TRBV7-6
J: TRBJ2-3
DNA: TGTGCCAGCAGCTTAGAAGGACTAGCGGGGAATACGCAGTATTTT
CDR3: CASSLEGLAGNTQYF

size: many
D: -
V: TRBV11-2
J: TRBJ2-1
DNA: TGTGCCAGCAGCTTAGTATATGGCTCCTACAATGAGCAGTTCTTC
CDR3: CASSLVYGSYNEQFF

size: many
D: -
V: TRBV7-9
J: TRBJ2-2
DNA: TGTGCCAGCAGCTTAGCCAGGAACCCCTCACCAGGGGAGCTGTTTTTT
CDR3: CASSLARNPSPGELFF

size: many
D: -
V: TRBV2
J: TRBJ1-2
DNA: TGTGCCAGCAGGGACGGGAAGTATGGCTACACCTTC
CDR3: CASRDGKYGYTF

size: few
D: TRBD2
V: TRBV5-1
J: TRBJ2-1
DNA: TGCGCCAGCAGCTTGAGTGGGACTAGAAACAATGAGCAGTTCTTC
CDR3: CASSLSGTRNNEQFF

size: -
D: -
V: TRBV5-1
J: TRBJ2-6
DNA: TGCGCCAGCGAAATAGGACCGTCTTCTGGGGCCAACGTCCTGACTTTC
CDR3: CASEIGPSSGANVLTF

size: many
D: -
V: TRBV6-2/TRBV6-3
J: TRBJ2-1
DNA: TGTGCCAGCACCAGATTACTCACGGGGTACAATGAGCAGTTCTTC
CDR3: CASTRLLTGYNEQFF

size: few
D: TRBD1
V: TRBV7-2
J: TRBJ1-1
DNA: TGTGCCAGCAGCTTAGGTCCTCAGGGGGCCGCTGAAGCTTTCTTT
CDR3: CASSLGPQGAAEAFF

size: -
D: -
V: TRBV28
J: TRBJ2-2
DNA: TGTGCCAGCAGAATCCTTACGAACACCGGGGAGCTGTTTTTT
CDR3: CASRILTNTGELFF

size: -
D: -
V: TRBV7-9
J: TRBJ2-7
DNA: TGTGCCAGCAGCAGGCCAGGGGCGGGATCCTACGAGCAGTACTTC
CDR3: CASSRPGAGSYEQYF

size: many
D: -
V: TRBV29-1
J: TRBJ2-5
DNA: TGCAGCGTCGGTCCCCGCCTCCAAGAGACCCAGTACTTT
CDR3: CSVGPRLQETQYF

size: -
D: -
V: TRBV29-1
J: TRBJ1-2
DNA: TGCAGCGTTGAAGATGGGGCCACCGGCTACACCTTC
CDR3: CSVEDGATGYTF

size: few
D: -
V: TRBV4-3
J: TRBJ2-1
DNA: TGCGCCAGCAGCCAAGGAAGGACCCTTGAGCAGTTCTTC
CDR3: CASSQGRTLEQFF

size: few
D: -
V: TRBV12-3/TRBV12-4
J: TRBJ1-5
DNA: TGTGCCAGCAGCCATTGGGGGCTGAATCAGCCCCAGCATTTT
CDR3: CASSHWGLNQPQHF

size: many
D: -
V: TRBV21-1
J: TRBJ1-5
DNA: TGTGCCAGCAGCAACCCCGACAGGCCAGATCAGCCCCAGCATTTT
CDR3: CASSNPDRPDQPQHF

size: many
D: -
V: TRBV7-8
J: TRBJ1-2
DNA: TGTGCCAGCAGCTTAGACAGGGCAGCTAACTATGGCTACACCTTC
CDR3: CASSLDRAANYGYTF

size: -
D: -
V: TRBV28
J: TRBJ1-4
DNA: TGTGCCAGCAGAATACAGGGAGGGGAAAAACTGTTTTTT
CDR3: CASRIQGGEKLFF

size: once
D: -
V: TRBV14
J: TRBJ1-2
DNA: TGTGCCAGCAGCCAAGAAAGGGAGGGCTATGGCTACACCTTC
CDR3: CASSQEREGYGYTF